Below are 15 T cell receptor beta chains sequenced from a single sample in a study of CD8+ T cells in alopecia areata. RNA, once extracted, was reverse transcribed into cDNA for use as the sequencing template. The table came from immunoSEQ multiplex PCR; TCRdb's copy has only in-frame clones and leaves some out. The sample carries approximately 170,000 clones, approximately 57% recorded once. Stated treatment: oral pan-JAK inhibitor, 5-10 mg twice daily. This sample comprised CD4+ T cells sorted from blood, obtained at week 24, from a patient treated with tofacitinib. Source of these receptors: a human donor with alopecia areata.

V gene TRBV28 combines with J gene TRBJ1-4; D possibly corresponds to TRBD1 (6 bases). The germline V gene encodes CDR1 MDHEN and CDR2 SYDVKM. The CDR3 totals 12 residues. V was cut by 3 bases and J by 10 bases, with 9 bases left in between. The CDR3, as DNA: TGTGCCAGCAGTTTTGGGGGGGCAAAACTGTTTTTT. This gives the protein CASSFGGAKLFF.

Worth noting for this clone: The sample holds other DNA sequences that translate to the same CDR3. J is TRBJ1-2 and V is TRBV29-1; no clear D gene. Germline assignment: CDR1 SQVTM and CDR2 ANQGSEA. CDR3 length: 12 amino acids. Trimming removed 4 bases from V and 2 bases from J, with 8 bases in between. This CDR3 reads CSVGGPNYGYTF. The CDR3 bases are TGCAGCGTTGGTGGCCCGAACTATGGCTACACCTTC.

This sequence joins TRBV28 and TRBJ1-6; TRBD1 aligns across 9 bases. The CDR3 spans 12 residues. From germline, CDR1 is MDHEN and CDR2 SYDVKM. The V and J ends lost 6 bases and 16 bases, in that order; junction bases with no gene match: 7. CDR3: CASSRTGDGLHF. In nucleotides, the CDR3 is TGTGCCAGCAGCCGGACAGGGGACGGACTCCACTTT.

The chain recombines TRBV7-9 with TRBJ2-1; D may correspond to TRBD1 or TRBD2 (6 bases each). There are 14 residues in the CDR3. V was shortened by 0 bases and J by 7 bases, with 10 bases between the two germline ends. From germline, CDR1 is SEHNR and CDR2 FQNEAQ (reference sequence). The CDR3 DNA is TGTGCCAGCAGCTTAGCGGGGGGCATGAATGAGCAGTTCTTC. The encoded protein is CASSLAGGMNEQFF.

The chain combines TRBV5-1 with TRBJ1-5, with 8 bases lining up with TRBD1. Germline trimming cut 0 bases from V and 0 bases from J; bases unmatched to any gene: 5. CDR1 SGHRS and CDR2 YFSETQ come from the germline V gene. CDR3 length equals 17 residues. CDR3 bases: TGCGCCAGCAGCTTGGGTGGGACAGGCTATAGCAATCAGCCCCAGCATTTT. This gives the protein CASSLGGTGYSNQPQHF.

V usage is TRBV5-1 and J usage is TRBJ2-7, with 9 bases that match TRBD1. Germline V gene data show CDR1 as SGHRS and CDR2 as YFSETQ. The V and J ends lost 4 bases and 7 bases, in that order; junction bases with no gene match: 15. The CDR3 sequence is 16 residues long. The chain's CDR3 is CASSPPTGTGLWEQYF. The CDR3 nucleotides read TGCGCCAGCAGCCCTCCGACCGGGACAGGGTTATGGGAGCAGTACTTC.

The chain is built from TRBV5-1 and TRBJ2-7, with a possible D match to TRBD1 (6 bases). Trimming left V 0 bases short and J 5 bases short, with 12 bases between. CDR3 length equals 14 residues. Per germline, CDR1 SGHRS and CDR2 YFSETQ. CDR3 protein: CASSLDRVRHEQYF. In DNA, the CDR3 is TGCGCCAGCAGCTTGGACAGGGTGAGGCACGAGCAGTACTTC.

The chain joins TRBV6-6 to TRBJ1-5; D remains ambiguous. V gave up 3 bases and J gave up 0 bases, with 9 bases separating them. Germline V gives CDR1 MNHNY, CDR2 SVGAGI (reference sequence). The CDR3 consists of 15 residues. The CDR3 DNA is TGTGCCAGCAGTTATCGGGATGTTAGCAATCAGCCCCAGCATTTT. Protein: CASSYRDVSNQPQHF.

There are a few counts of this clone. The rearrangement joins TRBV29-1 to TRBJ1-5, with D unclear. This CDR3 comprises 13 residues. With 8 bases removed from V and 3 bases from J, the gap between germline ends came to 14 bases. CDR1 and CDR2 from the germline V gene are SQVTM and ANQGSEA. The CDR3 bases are TGCAGCTCCCCGACGGATAACAATCAGCCCCAGCATTTT. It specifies CSSPTDNNQPQHF.

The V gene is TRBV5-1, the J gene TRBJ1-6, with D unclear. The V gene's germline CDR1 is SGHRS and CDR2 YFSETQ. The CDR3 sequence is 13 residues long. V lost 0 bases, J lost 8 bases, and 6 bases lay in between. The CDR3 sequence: CASSLETDSPLHF. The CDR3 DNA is TGCGCCAGCAGCTTGGAAACGGATTCACCCCTCCACTTT.

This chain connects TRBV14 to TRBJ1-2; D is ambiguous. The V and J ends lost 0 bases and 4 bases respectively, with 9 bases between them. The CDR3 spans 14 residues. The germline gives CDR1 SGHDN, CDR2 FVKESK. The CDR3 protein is CASSQDLRGYGYTF. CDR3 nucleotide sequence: TGTGCCAGCAGCCAAGATCTCCGTGGCTATGGCTACACCTTC.

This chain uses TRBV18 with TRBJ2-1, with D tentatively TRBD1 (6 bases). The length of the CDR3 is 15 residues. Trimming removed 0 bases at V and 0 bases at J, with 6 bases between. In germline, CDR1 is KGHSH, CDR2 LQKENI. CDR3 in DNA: TGTGCCAGCTCACCACCAGGGGGCTCCTACAATGAGCAGTTCTTC. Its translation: CASSPPGGSYNEQFF.

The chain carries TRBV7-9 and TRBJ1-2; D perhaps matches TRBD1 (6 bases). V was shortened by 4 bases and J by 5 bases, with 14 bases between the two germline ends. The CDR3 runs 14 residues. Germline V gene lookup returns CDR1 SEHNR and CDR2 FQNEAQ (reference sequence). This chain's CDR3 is CASSSSGVGYGYTF. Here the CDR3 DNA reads TGTGCCAGCAGCTCCTCAGGGGTTGGATATGGCTACACCTTC.

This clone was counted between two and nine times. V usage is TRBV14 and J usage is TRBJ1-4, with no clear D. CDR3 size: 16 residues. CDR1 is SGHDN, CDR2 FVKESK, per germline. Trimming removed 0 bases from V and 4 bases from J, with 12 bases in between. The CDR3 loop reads CASSQDRNAHNEKLFF. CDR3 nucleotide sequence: TGTGCCAGCAGCCAAGATAGGAACGCTCATAATGAAAAACTGTTTTTT.

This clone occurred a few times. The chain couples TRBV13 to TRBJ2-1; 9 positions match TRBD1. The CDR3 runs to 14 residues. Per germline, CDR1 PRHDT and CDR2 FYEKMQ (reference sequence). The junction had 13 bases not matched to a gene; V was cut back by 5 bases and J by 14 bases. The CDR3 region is CASSRKPAGTGKFF. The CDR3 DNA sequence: TGTGCCAGCAGCCGTAAACCCGCCGGGACAGGGAAGTTCTTC.